This TCR beta chain was recovered during a study of cytomegalovirus exposure and HLA in healthy donors. With respect to this clone: Its cognate antigen is unknown.

Broader study findings: TCR beta V- and J-gene trimming, according to a later analysis, was linked to a missense DCLRE1C variant.

Germline CDR1 MNHEY, CDR2 SMNVEV (reference sequence). This CDR3 spans 16 amino acids. V trimming: 3 bases; J trimming: 1 base; junction bases outside the gene matches: 4. It was with 60 Vbeta and 13 Jbeta primers that the PCR ran. Only in-frame clones appear in the TCRdb table, and some are missing; sequencing was by immunoSEQ multiplex PCR. The sample records approximately 100,000 clones, 77% being singletons. This clonotype originated in a man in his forties or fifties in good health and CMV-seropositive. This rearrangement joins TRBV27 to TRBJ2-2, with 8 bases lining up with TRBD1. The sequenced sample consisted of PBMCs. For the CDR3, the DNA is TGTGCCAGCAGTTTGCTGGGACAGGAGAACACCGGGGAGCTGTTTTTT. Amino acid sequence: CASSLLGQENTGELFF.